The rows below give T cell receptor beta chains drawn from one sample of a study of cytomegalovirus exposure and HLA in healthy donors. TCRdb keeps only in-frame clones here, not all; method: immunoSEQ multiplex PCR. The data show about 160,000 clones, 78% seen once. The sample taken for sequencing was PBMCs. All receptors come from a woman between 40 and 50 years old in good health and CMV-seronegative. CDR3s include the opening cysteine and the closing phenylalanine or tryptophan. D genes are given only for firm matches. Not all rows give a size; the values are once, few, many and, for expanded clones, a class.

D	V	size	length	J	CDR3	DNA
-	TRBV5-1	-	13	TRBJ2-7	CASSSPEGYEQYF	TGCGCCAGCAGCTCCCCGGAGGGCTACGAGCAGTACTTC
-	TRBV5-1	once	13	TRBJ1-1	CASSPNLDTEAFF	TGCGCCAGCAGCCCTAACTTGGACACTGAAGCTTTCTTT
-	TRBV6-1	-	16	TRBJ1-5	CASSEVFRSVSQPQHF	TGTGCCAGCAGTGAAGTTTTCCGGTCGGTAAGTCAGCCCCAGCATTTT
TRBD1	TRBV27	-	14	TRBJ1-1	CASIRDRANTEAFF	TGTGCCAGCATTAGGGACAGAGCTAACACTGAAGCTTTCTTT
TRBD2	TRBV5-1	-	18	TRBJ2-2	CASSRLGSGGFNTGELFF	TGCGCCAGCAGCCGTCTAGGTAGCGGGGGCTTTAACACCGGGGAGCTGTTTTTT
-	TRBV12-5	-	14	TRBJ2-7	CASSQTSNLGEQYF	TGTGCTAGCAGCCAGACTAGTAATTTGGGGGAGCAGTACTTC
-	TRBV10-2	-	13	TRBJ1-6	CASSIQGYSPLHF	TGCGCCAGCAGTATCCAGGGCTATTCACCCCTCCACTTT
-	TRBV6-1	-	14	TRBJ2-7	CASKMNRSLREQYF	TGTGCCAGCAAAATGAACCGCTCCCTACGAGAGCAGTACTTC
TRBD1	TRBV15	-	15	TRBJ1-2	CATSRDRDRTGGYTF	TGTGCCACCAGCAGAGATCGGGACAGGACTGGAGGCTACACCTTC
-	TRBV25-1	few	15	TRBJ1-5	CASSASGEGNQPQHF	TGTGCCAGCAGTGCCTCCGGGGAGGGCAATCAGCCCCAGCATTTT
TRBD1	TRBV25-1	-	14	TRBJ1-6	CASSQTGHDSPLHF	TGTGCCAGCAGCCAGACAGGGCATGATTCACCCCTCCACTTT
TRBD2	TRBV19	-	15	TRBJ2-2	CASKTSGGYTGELFF	TGTGCCAGTAAGACTAGCGGGGGTTACACCGGGGAGCTGTTTTTT
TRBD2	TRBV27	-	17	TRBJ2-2	CASSALAGGGNTGELFF	TGTGCCAGCAGTGCCCTAGCGGGGGGCGGGAACACCGGGGAGCTGTTTTTT
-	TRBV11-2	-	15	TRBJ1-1	CASSSPRSGGTEAFF	TGTGCCAGCAGCTCTCCAAGGTCGGGTGGCACTGAAGCTTTCTTT
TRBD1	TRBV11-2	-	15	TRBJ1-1	CASSPTGDGYTEAFF	TGTGCCAGCAGCCCTACAGGGGATGGGTACACTGAAGCTTTCTTT
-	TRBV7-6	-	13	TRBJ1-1	CASSLSGNTEAFF	TGTGCCAGCAGCTTATCCGGGAACACTGAAGCTTTCTTT
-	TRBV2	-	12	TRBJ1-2	CASSEASYGYTF	TGTGCCAGCAGTGAGGCAAGCTATGGCTACACCTTC